One sample yielded the 11 T cell receptor beta chains listed below, sequenced in a study of response to subunit inactivated influenza vaccine. TCRdb ran MiXCR on the RT-PCR reads and lists one entry per CDR3 protein. The sample lists 450,000 to 500,000 distinct CDR3 sequences; over 9.5% were seen once. The material was PBMCs from blood, obtained about 40 days after vaccination. These receptors were collected from a man aged 50-59 years who received an inactivated influenza vaccine.

This sequence joins TRBV24-1 and TRBJ2-1; 14 bases map to TRBD2. Germline V gene data show CDR1 as KGHDR and CDR2 as SFDVKD. The CDR3 has 15 amino acids. The ends lost 9 bases at V and 4 bases at J; junction bases unmatched: 4. The DNA of the CDR3 is TGTGCCACCGGGACTAGCGGGGGTCTTTACAATGAGCAGTTCTTC. Translated: CATGTSGGLYNEQFF.

This clonotype was found a few times. The chain links TRBV7-3 to TRBJ2-1; maybe TRBD2 (5 bases). CDR1 and CDR2 from the germline V gene are SGHTA and FQGTGA. This CDR3 comprises 14 residues. Trimming cost V 1 base and J 5 bases, with 9 bases left between them. CDR3 DNA: TGTGCCAGCAGCTTAATCCGGAGGAACAATGAGCAGTTCTTC. Residues: CASSLIRRNNEQFF. Supplemented by reference TRBV7-3 and TRBJ2-1, the full variable domain reads GAGVSQTPSNKVTEKGKYVELRCDPISGHTALYWYRQSLGQGPEFLIYFQGTGAADDSGLPNDRFFAVRPEGSVSTLKIQRTERGDSAVYLCASSLIRRNNEQFFGPGTRLTVL.

This clonotype has just a few counts. The chain carries TRBV5-1 and TRBJ1-2; D is undetermined. The CDR3 length is 14 residues. Germline V gives CDR1 SGHRS, CDR2 YFSETQ. Trimming removed 0 bases from V and 1 base from J, with 7 bases in between. CDR3 amino acids: CASSLDASNYGYTF. DNA of the CDR3: TGCGCCAGCAGCTTGGACGCAAGTAACTATGGCTACACCTTC.

The chain carries TRBV28 and TRBJ2-7; D is unresolved. Germline CDR1 and CDR2: MDHEN and SYDVKM. The CDR3 covers 12 residues. V lost 5 bases, J lost 3 bases, and 8 bases lay in between. CDR3 sequence reads: CASSKTYYEQYF. DNA for the CDR3: TGTGCCAGCAGTAAGACCTACTACGAGCAGTACTTC.

This clonotype was counted only a few times. The chain combines TRBV20-1 with TRBJ1-6; D is unresolved. V was clipped by 3 bases and J by 6 bases, with 9 bases between them. CDR3 length: 13 amino acids. Germline V gives CDR1 DFQATT, CDR2 SNEGSKA (reference sequence). The CDR3 loop is CSARGVFNSPLHF. The CDR3 region has the DNA TGCAGTGCTAGGGGAGTCTTTAATTCACCCCTCCACTTT.

With respect to this clonotype: Being one base from a much bigger clone, this may be a read error. As the CDR3 is not closed by the conserved phenylalanine or tryptophan, this likely results from a read error. V is TRBV25-1 and J is TRBJ2-7, with 12 bases lining up with TRBD1. With 6 bases clipped from V and 3 bases from J, the junction kept 6 bases outside the gene matches. The CDR3 runs to 15 residues. CDR1 MGHDK and CDR2 SYGVNS come from the germline V gene. CDR3 DNA sequence: TGTGCCAGCAGCGCGGGACAGGGGGCGATCTACGAGCAGTACTTA. Its translation is CASSAGQGAIYEQYL.

The chain combines TRBV12-3 or TRBV12-4 with TRBJ1-4, with D possibly TRBD1 on 5 matching bases. V was clipped by 6 bases and J by 8 bases, with 19 bases between them. The CDR3 is 15 residues long. CDR3 nucleotide sequence: TGTGCCAGCAGCGAGCCGATCGAAAACAGGGAAAAACTGTTTTTT. Its translation is CASSEPIENREKLFF.

The chain carries TRBV27 and TRBJ2-3; 7 nucleotides agree with TRBD2. The CDR3 runs to 15 residues. Looked up from germline, CDR1 is MNHEY and CDR2 is SMNVEV (reference sequence). The V and J ends lost 3 bases and 4 bases, in that order; junction bases with no gene match: 7. The CDR3 sequence is CASSFKAGWADTQYF. Here the CDR3 DNA reads TGTGCCAGCAGTTTCAAAGCGGGATGGGCAGATACGCAGTATTTT.

This clonotype was detected a few times. J is TRBJ1-6 and V is TRBV12-3 or TRBV12-4, with 9 nucleotides matching TRBD1. This CDR3 is 16 amino acids long. V lost 6 bases, J lost 7 bases, and 10 bases stayed unmatched. DNA of the CDR3: TGTGCCAGCAGGAGTAACAGGGGGCTGAGGAATTCACCCCTCCACTTT. Translation gives CASRSNRGLRNSPLHF.

The sample holds a few counts of this clonotype. The V call is TRBV12-3 or TRBV12-4, the J call TRBJ2-2; D is possibly TRBD1 (5 bases). Trimming took off 4 bases at V and 2 bases at J, with 14 bases between the two ends. The CDR3 is made up of 16 amino acids. The CDR3 DNA sequence: TGTGCCAGCAGTTACCGGACACGATACAACACCGGGGAGCTGTTTTTT. Protein product: CASSYRTRYNTGELFF.

Only a few counts were recorded for this clonotype. V is TRBV24-1 and J is TRBJ2-3; 11 nucleotides align to TRBD2. With 6 bases clipped from V and 3 bases from J, the junction kept 10 bases outside the gene matches. The CDR3 length is 17 residues. Looked up from germline, CDR1 is KGHDR and CDR2 is SFDVKD. CDR3 region: CATSNPTTSGGTDTQYF. Here the CDR3 DNA reads TGTGCCACCAGTAACCCCACTACTAGCGGGGGTACAGATACGCAGTATTTT.